The 18 T cell receptor beta chains presented below share a single source sample, sequenced in a study of blood T cell repertoires in COVID-19. Here immunoSEQ multiplex PCR was the method, and the copy in TCRdb shows in-frame clones only, minus some. Here the sample spans 350,000 or so clones, approximately 89% being singletons. Sequenced material: peripheral blood. Receptor source: a woman aged 55-69 years with COVID-19, enrolled during active disease.

The chain recombines TRBV12-3 or TRBV12-4 with TRBJ1-5; D is ambiguous. With 1 base removed from V and 5 bases from J, the gap between germline ends came to 6 bases. The CDR3 is made up of 13 amino acids. This chain's CDR3 is CASSLGQDQPQHF. CDR3 nucleotide sequence: TGTGCCAGCAGTTTAGGACAAGATCAGCCCCAGCATTTT.

The chain is built from TRBV5-1 and TRBJ1-2; TRBD1 matches at 8 bases. V shed 1 base, J shed 7 bases, and the junction held 6 bases outside the gene matches. Looked up from germline, CDR1 is SGHRS and CDR2 is YFSETQ. This CDR3 spans 14 amino acids. CDR3 sequence (DNA): TGCGCCAGCAGCTTGACAGGGGGTGTCTCTGGCTACACCTTC. This codes for CASSLTGGVSGYTF. The full variable domain, completed using reference TRBV5-1 and TRBJ1-2, is KAGVTQTPRYLIKTRGQQVTLSCSPISGHRSVSWYQQTPGQGLQFLFEYFSETQRNKGNFPGRFSGRQFSNSRSEMNVSTLELGDSALYLCASSLTGGVSGYTFGSGTRLTVV.

The V gene is TRBV7-9, the J gene TRBJ2-1; TRBD2 aligns across 9 bases. This CDR3 spans 17 amino acids. V was clipped by 4 bases and J by 4 bases; unmatched bases: 11. The germline V gene encodes CDR1 SEHNR and CDR2 FQNEAQ (reference sequence). CDR3 DNA: TGTGCCAGCAGCTCGGCGGGACTAGCTTCTTTATACAATGAGCAGTTCTTC. This sequence encodes CASSSAGLASLYNEQFF.

This chain connects TRBV18 to TRBJ2-7; the D is unclear. The CDR3 totals 14 residues. Trimming removed 5 bases from V and 2 bases from J, with 13 bases in between. Per germline, CDR1 KGHSH and CDR2 LQKENI. CDR3 in amino acids: CASSVFGSTYEQYF. The DNA for the CDR3 is TGTGCCAGCTCAGTATTTGGCAGTACCTACGAGCAGTACTTC.

This chain joins TRBV21-1 and TRBJ2-7; TRBD2, the D gene given by the table, was not confirmed from the DNA. TRBV21-1 is deemed a pseudogene. The CDR3 sequence is 18 residues long. CDR3: CASSKAAGIAGASYEQYF. The DNA of the CDR3 is TGTGCCAGCAGCAAAGCCGCGGGAATAGCAGGTGCCTCCTACGAGCAGTACTTC.

The V and J genes are TRBV5-1 and TRBJ1-3, with 9 bases lining up with TRBD1. The CDR3 runs 16 residues. With 4 bases clipped from V and 0 bases from J, the junction kept 5 bases outside the gene matches. CDR1 and CDR2 (germline): SGHRS, YFSETQ. The DNA of the CDR3 is TGCGCCAGCAGCCGGACAGGGGCTCGCTCTGGAAACACCATATATTTT. Protein: CASSRTGARSGNTIYF.

V is TRBV5-1 and J is TRBJ1-1; possibly TRBD1 for D (5 bases). V was cut by 2 bases and J by 1 base, with 12 bases left in between. Germline CDR1 and CDR2: SGHRS and YFSETQ. CDR3 length: 15 amino acids. The CDR3, as DNA: TGCGCCAGCAGCTTACGGGGGATCGGGAACACTGAAGCTTTCTTT. Its translation: CASSLRGIGNTEAFF.

This clone showed up just once. This chain joins TRBV28 and TRBJ1-2; the D is unclear. The germline CDR1 and CDR2 sequences are MDHEN and SYDVKM. Trimming shortened V by 5 bases and J by 3 bases, and 13 bases separated the two germline ends. This CDR3 comprises 14 residues. The chain's CDR3 is CASSRGLTYYGYTF. For the CDR3, the DNA is TGTGCCAGCAGTCGAGGACTGACCTACTATGGCTACACCTTC.

CDR3 coding DNA: TGTGCCAGCAGCCCTCAAAGCGGGGGCTACTACGAGCAGTACTTC. Translation gives CASSPQSGGYYEQYF. J is TRBJ2-7 and V is TRBV11-2, with 8 positions matching TRBD2. V dropped 5 bases and J dropped 3; count of bases not matched to a gene: 9. This CDR3 spans 15 amino acids. Germline V gives CDR1 SGHAT, CDR2 FQNNGV. Combining the CDR3 with reference TRBV11-2 and TRBJ2-7 gives the whole variable domain EAGVAQSPRYKIIEKRQSVAFWCNPISGHATLYWYQQILGQGPKLLIQFQNNGVVDDSQLPKDRFSAERLKGVDSTLKIQPAKLEDSAVYLCASSPQSGGYYEQYFGPGTRLTVT.

With regard to this clone: The sample carries other DNA sequences with the same CDR3. The chain uses TRBV11-2 and TRBJ1-1; a weak D match, TRBD1 (5 bases). V gave up 5 bases and J gave up 2 bases, with 9 bases separating them. This CDR3 contains 13 residues. Germline CDR1 and CDR2: SGHAT and FQNNGV. CDR3 protein: CASSLQGNTEAFF. As DNA, the CDR3 is TGTGCCAGCAGCCTTCAGGGAAACACTGAAGCTTTCTTT.

V and J are TRBV7-2 and TRBJ1-1; 8 bases are shared with TRBD1. V lost 3 bases, J lost 5 bases, and 2 bases stayed unmatched. The CDR3 runs 13 residues. Germline lookup yields CDR1 SGHTA and CDR2 FQGNSA. This CDR3 is CASSFDRGTEAFF. In DNA form, the CDR3 reads TGTGCCAGCAGCTTTGACAGGGGAACTGAAGCTTTCTTT.

The V and J genes are TRBV4-1 and TRBJ1-2; D is unclear. Trimming pared 4 bases from V and 5 bases from J, leaving 17 bases between. CDR3 length: 15 amino acids. Germline CDR1 MGHRA, CDR2 YSYEKL. The CDR3 DNA sequence: TGCGCCAGCAGCCGAGGAGGAGGGCTTCAGTATGGCTACACCTTC. This sequence encodes CASSRGGGLQYGYTF.

This chain connects TRBV5-1 to TRBJ2-3, with D perhaps TRBD1 (6 bases). The CDR3 contains 15 residues. V was cut by 0 bases and J by 1 base, with 9 bases left in between. Looked up from germline, CDR1 is SGHRS and CDR2 is YFSETQ. The CDR3 DNA sequence: TGCGCCAGCAGCTTGGGTGAGGGGGGCACAGATACGCAGTATTTT. It yields the protein CASSLGEGGTDTQYF.

This chain connects TRBV6-5 to TRBJ1-1; maybe TRBD1 (6 bases). The CDR3 covers 13 residues. Per germline, CDR1 MNHEY and CDR2 SVGAGI. Trimming shortened V by 6 bases and J by 5 bases, and 13 bases separated the two germline ends. The CDR3 coding sequence is TGTGCCAGCAGCCAAGACAGGAGGACTGAAGCTTTCTTT. Protein sequence: CASSQDRRTEAFF.

The gene calls are TRBV6-5 and TRBJ1-2; 7 bases agree with TRBD1. Germline-derived CDR1 and CDR2 are MNHEY and SVGAGI. The CDR3 sequence is 14 residues long. Unmatched junction bases numbered 3, after V lost 5 bases and J lost 0 bases. CDR3 sequence (DNA): TGTGCCAGCAGTCGGACAGGAGCTAACTATGGCTACACCTTC. Translated, it gives CASSRTGANYGYTF.

The rearrangement uses TRBV27 and TRBJ1-5; TRBD1 matches 7 bases. This CDR3 has 17 amino acids. V shed 5 bases and J 2 bases; nucleotides not matched to a gene: 12. The V gene's germline CDR1 is MNHEY and CDR2 SMNVEV (reference sequence). The DNA for the CDR3 is TGTGCCAGCAGTGCAATACAGGGGACCATTGGCAATCAGCCCCAGCATTTT. Protein: CASSAIQGTIGNQPQHF.

The gene calls are TRBV3-1 (or the pseudogene TRBV3-2) and TRBJ1-5, with TRBD1 as a possible D gene (5 bases). The CDR3 contains 16 residues. Trimming cost V 1 base and J 0 bases, with 10 bases left between them. Germline V gene lookup returns CDR1 LGHDT and CDR2 YNNKEL (reference sequence). The CDR3 sequence: CASSQGPGSSNQPQHF. In DNA form, the CDR3 reads TGTGCCAGCAGCCAAGGACCAGGGTCTAGCAATCAGCCCCAGCATTTT.

This clone occurred once. V is TRBV10-3 and J is TRBJ1-3, with D tentatively TRBD1 (6 bases). From germline, CDR1 is ENHRY and CDR2 SYGVKD. The length of the CDR3 is 15 residues. Trimming left V 10 bases short and J 0 bases short, with 16 bases between. The chain's CDR3 is CATRQDLPSGNTIYF. CDR3 in DNA: TGTGCCACTCGACAGGACCTTCCCTCTGGAAACACCATATATTTT.